The 27 T cell receptor beta chains below were found in one sample sequenced in a study of tumor-infiltrating lymphocytes in oesophageal squamous cell carcinoma. TCRdb reprocessed the PCR reads via MiXCR and lists one record per CDR3 protein. Of about 18,000 distinct CDR3 sequences listed, 40% to 45% are singletons. Specimen: blood. The receptors were sampled from a female donor with esophageal squamous cell carcinoma.

On this clonotype: The germline gene is not matched at one end of the junction; a read error may be the cause. CDR3 sequence: CQQLTPPAKNIQYF. DNA for the CDR3: TGCCAGCAGCTAACCCCACCAGCCAAAAACATTCAGTACTTC. The chain is built from TRBV7-3 and TRBJ2-5, with D unresolved. The DNA end lines up better with TRBJ2-4; the J call may be wrong. The CDR3 spans 14 residues. In germline, CDR1 is SGHTA, CDR2 FQGTGA.

This clonotype appeared a few times. The CDR3 is CASSGEGGSNYEQYF. CDR3 DNA sequence: TGTGCCAGCAGCGGCGAAGGGGGTAGTAACTACGAGCAGTACTTC. The chain links TRBV7-9 to TRBJ2-7, with a weak D call TRBD1 (6 bases). Germline CDR1 and CDR2: SEHNR and FQNEAQ (reference sequence). This CDR3 contains 15 residues. V lost 5 bases to trimming and J lost 3 bases, with 17 bases between them.

This chain uses TRBV24-1 with TRBJ2-1; D gene ambiguous. Trimming pared 5 bases from V and 2 bases from J, leaving 3 bases between. CDR3 length: 12 residues. Germline loops: CDR1 KGHDR, CDR2 SFDVKD. This CDR3 reads CATSGPYNEQFF. DNA of the CDR3: TGTGCCACCAGTGGGCCCTACAATGAGCAGTTCTTC.

The chain recombines TRBV7-2 with TRBJ1-3; TRBD1 matches 10 bases. The CDR3 length is 16 residues. Germline V CDR1 and CDR2: SGHTA, FQGNSA. Trimming cost V 3 bases and J 5 bases; bases outside gene matches: 7. The CDR3 DNA is TGTGCCAGCAGCTTCCGTCGACAGGGGGCAAGAAACACCATATATTTT. This gives the protein CASSFRRQGARNTIYF.

The chain combines TRBV11-2 with TRBJ2-4; TRBD2 aligns across 7 bases. The J call is doubtful: the DNA matches TRBJ2-1 better. The CDR3 loop spans 13 amino acids. The germline V gene encodes CDR1 SGHAT and CDR2 FQNNGV. CDR3 DNA sequence: TGTGCCAGCAGTAGCGGGTGGGGCAATGAGCAGTTCTTC. This gives the protein CASSSGWGNEQFF.

This clonotype was seen a single time. The chain combines TRBV7-6 with TRBJ2-3; a possible D gene is TRBD1 (6 bases). CDR3 length: 16 residues. Trimming stripped 1 base from V and 1 base from J, with 12 bases between. Per the germline V gene, CDR1 is SGHVS and CDR2 is FNYEAQ. The CDR3 spells CASSLGAAGGTDTQYF. The CDR3 DNA is TGTGCCAGCAGCTTAGGCGCGGCAGGGGGCACAGATACGCAGTATTTT.

Only a few counts were recorded for this clonotype. With a much larger clone just one base away, this may be a read error. V usage is TRBV28 and J usage is TRBJ2-1; D remains ambiguous. The CDR3 extends over 14 amino acids. CDR1 is MDHEN, CDR2 SYDVKM, per germline. V lost 6 bases, J lost 10 bases, and 19 bases lay in between. The CDR3 region is CASRPSSTTYEQFF. The CDR3 DNA is TGTGCCAGCAGGCCGTCCTCCACCACCTACGAGCAGTTCTTC.

This clonotype occurred a few times. Likely a read error: the CDR3 ends without its conserved phenylalanine or tryptophan. No DNA is shown, since the ends of the CDR3 on it are uncertain; the CDR3 is the one TCRdb lists. J is TRBJ2-3 and V is TRBV7-2; TRBD2, the D gene given by the table, was not confirmed from the DNA. The CDR3 extends over 18 residues, inclusive of both ends. Per germline, CDR1 SGHTA and CDR2 FQGNSA. CDR3 residues: CASSLAPGTGLGTQYFGP.

The chain has TRBV7-8 and TRBJ2-7, with TRBD2 as a possible D gene (6 bases). V gave up 4 bases and J gave up 3 bases, with 16 bases separating them. Germline CDR1 reads SGHVS; CDR2 reads FQNEAQ. The CDR3 length is 15 residues. CDR3 nucleotides: TGTGCCAGCAGCTCCTATGCCGGGAGTGACTACGAGCAGTACTTC. This translates into CASSSYAGSDYEQYF.

The chain combines TRBV11-3 with TRBJ2-6; D not certain. The better agreement between TRBJ2-1 and the DNA end casts doubt on the J call. The length of the CDR3 is 13 residues. Germline CDR1 reads SGHNT; CDR2 reads YENEEA. For the CDR3, the DNA is TGTGCCAGCAGCTTCAGCAGGAACAATGAGCAGTTCTTC. It specifies CASSFSRNNEQFF.

As concerns this clonotype: In this CDR3 the conserved last residue, phenylalanine or tryptophan, is missing, so a read error is likely. No DNA is shown, since the ends of the CDR3 on it are uncertain; the CDR3 is the one TCRdb lists. The chain has TRBV7-3 and TRBJ2-1; the table's D gene call, TRBD1, was not cross checked with the DNA. The CDR3 comprises 8 residues, both ends counted. The germline CDR1 and CDR2 sequences are SGHTA and FQGTGA. The CDR3: CASSSGGG.

This clonotype turned up a few times. This chain joins TRBV12-5 and TRBJ2-2; D remains ambiguous. Germline V gene sequence: CDR1 LGHNT, CDR2 FRNRAP. The CDR3 has 11 residues. Deletions cut 2 bases from V and 8 bases from J, with 3 bases between. This CDR3 is CASGLSGELFF. The CDR3 bases are TGTGCTAGTGGTTTGTCTGGGGAGCTGTTTTTT.

Comments on this clonotype: Compared with germline, one end of the junction differs, possibly owing to a read error. V and J are TRBV6-6 and TRBJ2-3, with a weak D call TRBD1 (5 bases). TRBJ2-7 explains the end of the DNA better; the J call may be wrong. In germline, CDR1 is MNHNY, CDR2 SVGAGI (reference sequence). This CDR3 contains 13 residues. CDR3 DNA sequence: TGTGCCGGCAGTACCTACCAGGGCTACGAGCAGTACTTC. Protein: CAGSTYQGYEQYF.

This clonotype rates as medium-sized. This rearrangement joins TRBV12-3 or TRBV12-4 to TRBJ1-2, with a tentative D call TRBD1 (5 bases). The ends were cut back, 0 bases at V and 4 bases at J, with 9 bases in the middle. This CDR3 has 14 amino acids. The CDR3 region has the DNA TGTGCCAGCAGTTTAGCGGGGGTGGCCTATGGCTACACCTTC. It codes for CASSLAGVAYGYTF.

With regard to this clonotype: This CDR3 is missing its conserved last phenylalanine or tryptophan, likely due to a read error. V gene TRBV7-4 combines with J gene TRBJ1-2; tentatively, D is TRBD1 (6 bases). The V and J ends lost 5 bases and 1 base respectively, with 11 bases between them. Germline V gene lookup returns CDR1 SGHVT and CDR2 SQSDAQ. The CDR3 covers 14 residues. The CDR3 spells CASSQGHGNYGYTL. The CDR3 coding sequence is TGTGCCAGCAGCCAGGGACATGGTAACTATGGCTACACCTTG.

V and J are TRBV12-3 or TRBV12-4 and TRBJ2-1; D unclear. The J call may be wrong; the DNA end is better matched by TRBJ2-5. CDR3 length: 14 amino acids. The CDR3 bases are TGTGCCAGCAGTTTACCTGACACCCAGGAGACCCAGTACTTC. Translated: CASSLPDTQETQYF.

This chain uses TRBV12-3 or TRBV12-4 with TRBJ2-5; 8 nucleotides align to TRBD2. The tail of the sequence fits TRBJ2-7 better, so the J call may be wrong. This CDR3 spans 15 amino acids. DNA of the CDR3: TGTGCCAGCAGTTTAGTACAGGGACTAGGGTACGAGCAGTACTTC. Protein product: CASSLVQGLGYEQYF.

Details on this clonotype: This likely comes from a read error, as the CDR3 has no conserved phenylalanine or tryptophan at its end. Because the CDR3's place on the DNA is in doubt, the DNA is left out and the CDR3 is given as listed by TCRdb. The chain carries TRBV7-2 and TRBJ2-6; the table names TRBD1, a call not compared with the DNA. The CDR3 length equals 15 residues, ends included. Germline CDR1 is SGHTA and CDR2 is FQGNSA. CDR3 residues: CASSLGGLETQYFGA.

As regards this clonotype: Lacking the conserved final phenylalanine or tryptophan, this CDR3 likely reflects a read error. It is unclear where the CDR3 begins or ends on the DNA, so no DNA is shown, and the CDR3 is as TCRdb lists it. The chain has TRBV7-3 and TRBJ2-6; the tabulated D call, TRBD1, remains unverified against the DNA. The CDR3 length is 17 residues, termini included. Per the germline V gene, CDR1 is SGHTA and CDR2 is FQGTGA. CDR3 region: CASSLNWGQGNEQYFGA.

For the CDR3, the DNA is TGTGCCAGCAGCCCAAAATACGCCAGAAACACTGAAGCTTTCTTT. It is translated as CASSPKYARNTEAFF. The chain uses TRBV7-8 and TRBJ2-5, with unresolved D. The J call is in doubt because the DNA end fits TRBJ1-1 better. Germline loops: CDR1 SGHVS, CDR2 FQNEAQ. The CDR3 is made up of 15 amino acids.

This rearrangement joins TRBV7-3 to TRBJ2-1; TRBD2 agrees at 11 bases. Germline V gives CDR1 SGHTA, CDR2 FQGTGA. The CDR3 is made up of 15 amino acids. Losses at the gene ends were 4 bases for V and 4 bases for J; bases not matched to a gene: 3. The DNA of the CDR3 is TGTGCCAGCAGCTACGGACTAGCGGGTTACAATGAGCAGTTCTTC. Translating it yields CASSYGLAGYNEQFF.

About this clonotype: No conserved phenylalanine or tryptophan ends this CDR3, so it is likely a read error. Because the CDR3's place on the DNA is in doubt, the DNA is left out and the CDR3 is given as listed by TCRdb. The V call is TRBV12-3 or TRBV12-4, the J call TRBJ2-6; TRBD1, the table's D call, lacks a check against the DNA. Termini included, the CDR3 measures 15 amino acids. CDR3 residues: CASSRPPEFFFGSAP.

This sequence joins TRBV7-2 and TRBJ1-1; TRBD1 might be the D (5 bases). This CDR3 region has 15 residues. Between the trimmed V and J ends, which lost 0 bases and 5 bases, there was a span of 13 bases. CDR1 is SGHTA, CDR2 FQGNSA, per germline. The CDR3 reads CASSLALAGRTEAFF. In DNA form, the CDR3 reads TGTGCCAGCAGCTTAGCGCTAGCGGGGCGGACTGAAGCTTTCTTT.

This clonotype has more than one count but fewer than ten. The chain is built from TRBV27 and TRBJ2-7; 12 bases are shared with TRBD2. V shed 2 bases, J shed 2 bases, and the junction held 7 bases outside the gene matches. Per germline, CDR1 MNHEY and CDR2 SMNVEV (reference sequence). The CDR3 has 17 amino acids. The DNA of the CDR3 is TGTGCCAGCAGTTTAAGGACTAGCGGGGAGCAAACCTACGAGCAGTACTTC. Amino acid sequence: CASSLRTSGEQTYEQYF.

This clonotype was detected many times. The chain carries TRBV10-1 and TRBJ2-7; TRBD1 might be the D (6 bases). The CDR3 runs to 13 residues. Trimming removed 7 bases at V and 2 bases at J, with 12 bases between. CDR1 and CDR2 from the germline V gene are WNHNN and SYGVQD (reference sequence). CDR3 nucleotide sequence: TGCGCCAGCAAGGGGGAGAGCCCCTACGAGCAGTACTTC. This codes for CASKGESPYEQYF.

This clonotype was counted at least ten times. It may be a read error: a sequence one base away is much more abundant. The chain has TRBV7-3 and TRBJ1-2; TRBD1 might be the D (6 bases). This CDR3 is 16 amino acids long. V lost 1 base and J 6 bases, leaving 18 bases between the germline ends. The germline V gene encodes CDR1 SGHTA and CDR2 FQGTGA. CDR3 in amino acids: CASSLRWGSRGDGYTF. CDR3 bases: TGTGCCAGCAGCTTAAGGTGGGGGTCCAGGGGCGATGGCTACACCTTC.

The CDR3 DNA is TGTGCCAGCAGCTTAGACGGGGGAGGTCTCCACGAGCAGTACTTC. Its translation is CASSLDGGGLHEQYF. The chain employs TRBV7-9 and TRBJ2-7, with TRBD2 as a possible D gene (6 bases). There are 15 residues in the CDR3. Trimming removed 1 base at V and 5 bases at J, with 15 bases between. Germline CDR1 reads SEHNR; CDR2 reads FQNEAQ (reference sequence). Looking up the rest from reference TRBV7-9 and TRBJ2-7 gives the full variable domain: DTGVSQNPRHKITKRGQNVTFRCDPISEHNRLYWYRQTLGQGPEFLTYFQNEAQLEKSRLLSDRFSAERPKGSFSTLEIQRTEQGDSAMYLCASSLDGGGLHEQYFGPGTRLTVT.